These 32 T cell receptor beta chains came from one sample sequenced in a study of blood T cells in healthy people across ages. Alongside a J-beta primer mix, a sample-barcoded 5' primer served in a second PCR lasting about 7 to 12 cycles. A single record per CDR3 protein comes from TCRdb applying MiXCR to the 5' RACE reads. The data show 1.5 million to 2 million distinct CDR3 sequences, 30% to 40% seen once. Material for sequencing was blood. Source of these receptors: a human donor in good health.

The chain uses TRBV9 and TRBJ2-3, with a possible D match to TRBD2 (6 bases). CDR3 length: 18 residues. With 3 bases removed from V and 4 bases from J, the gap between germline ends came to 24 bases. CDR1 SGDLS and CDR2 YYNGEE come from the germline V gene. The CDR3 loop reads CASSAEGGGAGAADTQYF. The CDR3 region has the DNA TGTGCCAGCAGCGCCGAGGGAGGTGGCGCTGGGGCGGCAGATACGCAGTATTTT.

This clonotype turned up a few times. This sequence joins TRBV12-3 or TRBV12-4 and TRBJ2-5; 11 bases map to TRBD1. The CDR3 covers 15 residues. V was pared by 5 bases and J by 4 bases, with 6 bases of the junction left unmatched. Here the CDR3 DNA reads TGTGCCAGCAGTGCCCCGGGACAGGGGGTAGAGACCCAGTACTTC. This translates into CASSAPGQGVETQYF.

The chain employs TRBV28 and TRBJ2-3; tentatively, D is TRBD1 or TRBD2 (6 bases each). CDR3 length: 21 residues. CDR1 MDHEN and CDR2 SYDVKM come from the germline V gene. Trimming took off 3 bases at V and 1 base at J, with 29 bases between the two ends. CDR3 sequence reads: CASSLSSWSWGLREGTDTQYF. The CDR3 DNA sequence: TGTGCCAGCAGTTTGAGTAGCTGGTCATGGGGGCTCAGGGAGGGCACAGATACGCAGTATTTT. Based on the CDR3 plus reference TRBV28 and TRBJ2-3, the full variable domain is DVKVTQSSRYLVKRTGEKVFLECVQDMDHENMFWYRQDPGLGLRLIYFSYDVKMKEKGDIPEGYSVSREKKERFSLILESASTNQTSMYLCASSLSSWSWGLREGTDTQYFGPGTRLTVL.

This chain uses TRBV20-1 with TRBJ2-5; D remains unclear. V lost 3 bases, J lost 4 bases, and 12 bases lay in between. This CDR3 comprises 13 residues. The germline V gene encodes CDR1 DFQATT and CDR2 SNEGSKA (reference sequence). The CDR3 DNA reads TGCAGTGCTAGGCCCCCACCCGGAGAGACCCAGTACTTC. Its protein product is CSARPPPGETQYF.

In this sample, this clonotype turned up many times. The chain couples TRBV4-3 to TRBJ2-7; TRBD2 is a possible D gene (5 bases). Germline V CDR1 and CDR2: LGHNA, YSLEER. The ends were cut back, 0 bases at V and 1 base at J, with 19 bases in the middle. The CDR3 length is 18 residues. CDR3 in DNA: TGCGCCAGCAGCCAAGATCACAGTGGAGGACGCCCATCCTACGAGCAGTACTTC. As protein: CASSQDHSGGRPSYEQYF.

The chain joins TRBV7-3 to TRBJ1-1; D is unresolved. This CDR3 region has 13 residues. Trimming pared 5 bases from V and 6 bases from J, leaving 13 bases between. CDR1 SGHTA and CDR2 FQGTGA come from the germline V gene. The CDR3 DNA reads TGTGCCAGCAGCCCCTCGGGCTTTGCTGAAGCTTTCTTT. Its translation: CASSPSGFAEAFF.

This clonotype appeared a few times. The genes are TRBV10-3 and TRBJ1-1; tentatively, D is TRBD1 (5 bases). The germline V gene has CDR1 ENHRY and CDR2 SYGVKD. With 8 bases removed from V and 5 bases from J, the gap between germline ends came to 15 bases. This CDR3 is built from 13 residues. CDR3 nucleotides: TGTGCCATCCGACAGCCGACAGTAACTGAAGCTTTCTTT. It yields the protein CAIRQPTVTEAFF.

This clonotype has just one count. The rearrangement uses TRBV27 and TRBJ2-1; no reliable D call. Per germline, CDR1 MNHEY and CDR2 SMNVEV (reference sequence). Trimming shortened V by 9 bases and J by 2 bases, and 8 bases separated the two germline ends. The CDR3 sequence is 12 residues long. DNA for the CDR3: TGTGCCAGTTTAGACACCTACAATGAGCAGTTCTTC. This sequence encodes CASLDTYNEQFF.

This clonotype was picked up one time. The chain has TRBV5-1 and TRBJ1-1; a possible D gene is TRBD1 (5 bases). In germline, CDR1 is SGHRS, CDR2 YFSETQ. The CDR3 runs 13 residues. The ends were cut back, 0 bases at V and 7 bases at J, with 10 bases in the middle. CDR3 residues: CASSLDTGLEAFF. The CDR3 DNA is TGCGCCAGCAGCTTGGATACGGGACTTGAAGCTTTCTTT.

The table lists this clonotype with a few counts. The chain links TRBV7-2 to TRBJ2-7, with 9 bases lining up with TRBD2. The CDR3 sequence is 14 residues long. The J segment lost 2 bases and the V segment lost 7 bases, leaving 6 bases of the junction unmatched. Looked up from germline, CDR1 is SGHTA and CDR2 is FQGNSA. This CDR3 reads CASNKLAGTYEQYF. In nucleotides, the CDR3 is TGTGCCAGCAACAAGCTAGCGGGGACCTACGAGCAGTACTTC.

The rearrangement uses TRBV28 and TRBJ1-6; D not certain. The CDR3 is 15 amino acids. Deletions cut 7 bases from V and 7 bases from J, with 17 bases between. CDR1 and CDR2 from the germline V gene are MDHEN and SYDVKM. Here the CDR3 DNA reads TGTGCCAGCAACCGTGGGAGGCCCTTAAATTCACCCCTCCACTTT. It encodes CASNRGRPLNSPLHF.

The chain recombines TRBV10-3 with TRBJ1-2; the match to TRBD1 covers 9 bases. The CDR3 runs to 14 residues. V trimming: 6 bases; J trimming: 7 bases; junction bases outside the gene matches: 9. Germline assignment: CDR1 ENHRY and CDR2 SYGVKD. For the CDR3, the DNA is TGTGCCATCAGGGATGGAGGACAGGGGTTTGGCTACACCTTC. This gives the protein CAIRDGGQGFGYTF.

V and J are TRBV7-3 and TRBJ1-2; D remains ambiguous. Trimming pared 5 bases from V and 4 bases from J, leaving 23 bases between. Germline V gene lookup returns CDR1 SGHTA and CDR2 FQGTGA. The CDR3 is 17 residues long. The DNA for the CDR3 is TGTGCCAGCAGCCCAAGCTCTCAGGAGTACCGATCCTATGGCTACACCTTC. It specifies CASSPSSQEYRSYGYTF.

This chain connects TRBV5-1 to TRBJ2-5; TRBD1 agrees at 9 bases. The germline V gene encodes CDR1 SGHRS and CDR2 YFSETQ. This CDR3 spans 14 amino acids. V was clipped by 2 bases and J by 5 bases; unmatched bases: 4. CDR3 protein: CASSFLGQGETQYF. For the CDR3, the DNA is TGCGCCAGCAGCTTTCTAGGACAGGGGGAGACCCAGTACTTC.

The rearrangement uses TRBV7-2 and TRBJ2-3; 10 bases line up with TRBD2. V lost 10 bases and J lost 2; bases outside the gene matches: 24. The CDR3 length is 20 residues. Germline V lookup: CDR1 SGHTA, CDR2 FQGNSA. CDR3 sequence: CATSLGSGGVPLPLTDTQYF. Written as DNA, the CDR3 is TGTGCCACCAGTTTGGGGAGCGGGGGGGTCCCACTCCCGCTCACAGATACGCAGTATTTT.

Only a few counts were recorded for this clonotype. V gene TRBV15 combines with J gene TRBJ2-3; D unclear. V was cut by 0 bases and J by 4 bases, with 5 bases left in between. Germline CDR1 and CDR2: LNHNV and YYDKDF (reference sequence). The CDR3 is 13 amino acids. CDR3 amino acids: CATSRDLPDTQYF. The CDR3 DNA follows: TGTGCCACCAGCAGAGACCTCCCAGATACGCAGTATTTT.

This clonotype was seen ten or more times. V gene TRBV12-3 or TRBV12-4 combines with J gene TRBJ1-2, with D possibly TRBD1 on 5 matching bases. The CDR3 sequence is 12 residues long. The V end lost 8 bases, the J end lost 7 bases, and 14 bases lay between the germline ends. The CDR3 region is CASSLGVSGYTF. CDR3 bases: TGTGCCAGCTCGCTGGGGGTATCTGGCTACACCTTC.

This clonotype occurred a few times. The gene calls are TRBV7-6 and TRBJ2-1; the D is unclear. V was clipped by 5 bases and J by 4 bases, with 18 bases between them. Germline assignment: CDR1 SGHVS and CDR2 FNYEAQ. There are 16 residues in the CDR3. Here the CDR3 DNA reads TGTGCCAGCAGCCCTATAGACGGCCTTGATTACAATGAGCAGTTCTTC. Its translation: CASSPIDGLDYNEQFF.

A note on this clonotype: Sequence at one end of the junction differs from germline and may be a read error. This chain uses TRBV7-2 with TRBJ1-6; 11 bases are shared with TRBD1. CDR1 is SGHTA and CDR2 is FQGNSA in the germline V gene. CDR3 length: 16 amino acids. The CDR3 DNA reads TGTGCCAGCAGCTTAGACGTAGGGACAGGGGGTTCACCCCCCCACTTT. Protein sequence: CASSLDVGTGGSPPHF.

This chain uses TRBV12-3 or TRBV12-4 with TRBJ1-6; tentatively, D is TRBD1 (5 bases). The V gene lost 1 base and the J gene lost 10 bases, with 14 bases spanning the gap. The CDR3 is made up of 15 amino acids. The CDR3 here is CASSLGGRDGSPLHF. CDR3 bases: TGTGCCAGCAGTTTAGGGGGCAGGGACGGCTCACCCCTCCACTTT.

This sequence joins TRBV6-5 and TRBJ2-7; TRBD1 might be the D (6 bases). Germline CDR1 reads MNHEY; CDR2 reads SVGAGI. The CDR3 runs to 15 residues. Between the trimmed V and J ends, which lost 2 bases and 2 bases, there was a span of 13 bases. The CDR3 loop reads CASSYGRGSTYEQYF. As DNA, the CDR3 is TGTGCCAGCAGTTACGGAAGGGGGTCAACCTACGAGCAGTACTTC.

In regard to this clonotype: A much larger clonotype is one base distant, so this may be a read error. V usage is TRBV12-5 and J usage is TRBJ1-6; D is uncertain. The V gene's germline CDR1 is LGHNT and CDR2 FRNRAP. The CDR3 loop spans 15 amino acids. The CDR3 DNA reads as TGTGCTTGTGGGTCAACTGGCCCTGGCGATTCACCCCTCCACTTT. Its protein product is CACGSTGPGDSPLHF. The whole variable domain, filled in from reference TRBV12-5 and TRBJ1-6, reads DARVTQTPRHKVTEMGQEVTMRCQPILGHNTVFWYRQTMMQGLELLAYFRNRAPLDDSGMPKDRFSAEMPDATLATLKIQPSEPRDSAVYFCACGSTGPGDSPLHFGNGTRLTVT.

The V and J genes are TRBV20-1 and TRBJ2-5; 13 nucleotides align to TRBD2. The CDR3 covers 16 residues. Germline V CDR1 and CDR2: DFQATT, SNEGSKA (reference sequence). V shed 4 bases, J shed 5 bases, and the junction held 10 bases outside the gene matches. DNA for the CDR3: TGCAGTGCTAAAGGACTAGCGGGGGCCATGAGGGAGACCCAGTACTTC. This encodes CSAKGLAGAMRETQYF.

This clonotype came up a few times. The J gene is TRBJ2-5, the V gene TRBV4-3; 10 positions agree with TRBD2. J was trimmed by 4 bases and V by 4 bases; bases with no gene match: 12. Germline V gives CDR1 LGHNA, CDR2 YSLEER. This CDR3 is 17 amino acids long. The CDR3 here is CASSPEVSGGAGETQYF. DNA for the CDR3: TGCGCCAGCAGCCCCGAGGTCAGCGGGGGGGCCGGAGAGACCCAGTACTTC.

The chain employs TRBV14 and TRBJ1-6; D is unresolved. Germline CDR1 and CDR2: SGHDN and FVKESK. This CDR3 comprises 13 residues. Trimming stripped 1 base from V and 15 bases from J, with 13 bases between. The CDR3: CASSQVDDSLLHF. The CDR3 DNA reads TGTGCCAGCAGCCAAGTAGACGACTCCCTCCTCCACTTT.

The gene calls are TRBV5-1 and TRBJ1-1; no firm D call. The CDR3 is 15 amino acids. The V gene's germline CDR1 is SGHRS and CDR2 YFSETQ. The ends were cut back, 3 bases at V and 1 base at J, with 13 bases in the middle. The CDR3 DNA sequence: TGCGCCAGCAGCTCGACCCAAATCACGAACACTGAAGCTTTCTTT. This sequence encodes CASSSTQITNTEAFF.

The chain employs TRBV7-2 and TRBJ2-7; perhaps TRBD2 as D (7 bases). The V and J ends lost 5 bases and 2 bases respectively, with 13 bases between them. Per the germline V gene, CDR1 is SGHTA and CDR2 is FQGNSA. CDR3 length equals 14 residues. The CDR3 sequence is CASSILGGAYEQYF. The CDR3 DNA sequence: TGTGCCAGCAGCATACTAGGGGGGGCCTACGAGCAGTACTTC.

The rearrangement links TRBV28 to TRBJ2-1, with 10 bases matching TRBD2. The junction had 15 bases not matched to a gene; V was cut back by 6 bases and J by 10 bases. Germline CDR1 reads MDHEN; CDR2 reads SYDVKM. CDR3 length: 16 residues. The CDR3 protein is CASRPKRGGNVYEQFF. The CDR3, as DNA: TGTGCCAGCAGGCCAAAGCGGGGGGGCAATGTCTACGAGCAGTTCTTC.

This clonotype was detected many times. J is TRBJ2-3 and V is TRBV7-3; D unclear. Per the germline V gene, CDR1 is SGHTA and CDR2 is FQGTGA. The CDR3 contains 15 residues. Trimming shortened V by 4 bases and J by 0 bases, and 11 bases separated the two germline ends. The CDR3 nucleotides are TGTGCCAGCAGCTCTGACTCCACTAGCACAGATACGCAGTATTTT. Translating gives CASSSDSTSTDTQYF.

This chain links TRBV7-3 with TRBJ1-1; D is undetermined. The germline CDR1 and CDR2 sequences are SGHTA and FQGTGA. The V end lost 2 bases, the J end lost 3 bases, and 7 bases lay between the germline ends. CDR3 length equals 13 residues. The CDR3 DNA reads TGTGCCAGCAGCTTACGAAGTTACACTGAAGCTTTCTTT. It yields the protein CASSLRSYTEAFF.

The genes are TRBV7-8 and TRBJ2-3, with D possibly being TRBD1 or TRBD2 (5 bases each). The germline V gene has CDR1 SGHVS and CDR2 FQNEAQ. Trimming stripped 5 bases from V and 5 bases from J, with 29 bases between. This CDR3 is built from 19 residues. The CDR3: CASSLNILSGTDSGDTQYF. Written as DNA, the CDR3 is TGTGCCAGCAGCCTGAACATACTCTCCGGGACGGATAGTGGAGATACGCAGTATTTT.

This clonotype appeared a few times. The chain employs TRBV5-8 and TRBJ2-7; no firm D call. The germline V and J ends were trimmed by 2 bases and 1 base, with 10 bases remaining between them. The CDR3 has 14 residues. Germline V lookup: CDR1 SGHTS, CDR2 YDEGEE. CDR3 region: CASSFIPSSYEQYF. The CDR3 coding sequence is TGTGCCAGCAGCTTTATCCCTTCTTCCTACGAGCAGTACTTC.